The T cell receptor (beta chain) described here comes from a study of blood T cell repertoires in COVID-19. On the study more broadly: T cells, B-cell-depleted T cells, or PBMCs provided the cDNA or gDNA that served as material.

Clones were sequenced by immunoSEQ multiplex PCR, and TCRdb holds only the in-frame ones, with some missing. The sample carries around 170,000 clones, roughly 84% recorded once. The TCR sequence derives from a young man with active or convalescent COVID-19. Source material: peripheral blood.

Written as DNA, the CDR3 is TGTGCCAGCAGTTACTCGCCGCGGGTGGAGATATACGAGCAGTACTTC. Encoded protein: CASSYSPRVEIYEQYF. This chain uses TRBV6-5 with TRBJ2-7, with D maybe TRBD2 (5 bases). Per germline, CDR1 MNHEY and CDR2 SVGAGI. The CDR3 is 16 residues long. V dropped 0 bases and J dropped 4 bases, with 16 bases sitting between them.